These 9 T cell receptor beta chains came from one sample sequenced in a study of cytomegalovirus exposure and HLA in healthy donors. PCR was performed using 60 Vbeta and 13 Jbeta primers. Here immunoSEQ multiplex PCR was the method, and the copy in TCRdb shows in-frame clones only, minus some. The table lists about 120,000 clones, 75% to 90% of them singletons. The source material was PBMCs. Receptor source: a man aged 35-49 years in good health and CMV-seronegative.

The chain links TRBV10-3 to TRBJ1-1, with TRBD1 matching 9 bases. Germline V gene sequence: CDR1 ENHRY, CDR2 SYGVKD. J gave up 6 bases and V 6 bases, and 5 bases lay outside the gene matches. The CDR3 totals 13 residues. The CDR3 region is CAISRGQGSEAFF. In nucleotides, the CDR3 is TGTGCCATCAGCCGGGGACAGGGCTCTGAAGCTTTCTTT.

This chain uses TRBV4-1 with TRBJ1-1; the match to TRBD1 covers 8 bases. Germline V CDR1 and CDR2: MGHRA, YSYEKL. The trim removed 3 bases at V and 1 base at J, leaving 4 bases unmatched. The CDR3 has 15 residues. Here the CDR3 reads CASSQVGTGNTEAFF. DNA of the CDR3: TGCGCCAGCAGCCAGGTCGGGACAGGGAACACTGAAGCTTTCTTT.

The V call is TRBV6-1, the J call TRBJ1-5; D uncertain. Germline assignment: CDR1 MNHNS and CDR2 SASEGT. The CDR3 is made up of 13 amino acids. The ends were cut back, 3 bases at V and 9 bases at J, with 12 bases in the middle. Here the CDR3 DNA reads TGTGCCAGCAGTGACGCCCACGGTGTGCCCCAGCATTTT. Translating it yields CASSDAHGVPQHF.

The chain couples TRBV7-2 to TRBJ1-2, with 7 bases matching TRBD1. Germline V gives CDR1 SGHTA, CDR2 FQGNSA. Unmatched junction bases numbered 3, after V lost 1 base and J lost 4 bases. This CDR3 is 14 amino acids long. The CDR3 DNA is TGTGCCAGCAGCTTAGGACAGGGAGGCTATGGCTACACCTTC. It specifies CASSLGQGGYGYTF.

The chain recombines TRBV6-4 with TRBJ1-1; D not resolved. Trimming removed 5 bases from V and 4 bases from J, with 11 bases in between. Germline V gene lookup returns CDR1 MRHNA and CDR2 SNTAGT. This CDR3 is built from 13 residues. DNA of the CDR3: TGTGCCAGCAGTAGGTCGGGTCGCACTGAAGCTTTCTTT. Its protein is CASSRSGRTEAFF.

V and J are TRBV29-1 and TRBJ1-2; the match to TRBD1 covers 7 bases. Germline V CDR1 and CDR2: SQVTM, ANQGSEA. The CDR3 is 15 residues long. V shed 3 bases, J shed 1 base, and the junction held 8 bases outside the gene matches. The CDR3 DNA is TGCAGCGTTGAGCGGGACAGATCACTTAACTATGGCTACACCTTC. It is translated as CSVERDRSLNYGYTF.

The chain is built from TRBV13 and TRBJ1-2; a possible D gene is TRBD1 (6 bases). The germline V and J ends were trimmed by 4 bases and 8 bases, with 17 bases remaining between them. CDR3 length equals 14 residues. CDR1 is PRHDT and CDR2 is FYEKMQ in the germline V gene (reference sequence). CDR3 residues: CASSYRDPDVGYTF. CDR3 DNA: TGTGCCAGCAGCTACAGGGATCCCGACGTGGGCTACACCTTC. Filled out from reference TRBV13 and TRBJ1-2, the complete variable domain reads AAGVIQSPRHLIKEKRETATLKCYPIPRHDTVYWYQQGPGQDPQFLISFYEKMQSDKGSIPDRFSAQQFSDYHSELNMSSLELGDSALYFCASSYRDPDVGYTFGSGTRLTVV.

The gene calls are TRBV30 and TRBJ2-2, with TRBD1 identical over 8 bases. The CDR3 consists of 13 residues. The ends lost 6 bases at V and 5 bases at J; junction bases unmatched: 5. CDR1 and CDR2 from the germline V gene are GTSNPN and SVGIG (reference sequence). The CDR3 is CACRTGLTGELFF. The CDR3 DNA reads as TGTGCCTGTCGGACAGGGCTAACCGGGGAGCTGTTTTTT.

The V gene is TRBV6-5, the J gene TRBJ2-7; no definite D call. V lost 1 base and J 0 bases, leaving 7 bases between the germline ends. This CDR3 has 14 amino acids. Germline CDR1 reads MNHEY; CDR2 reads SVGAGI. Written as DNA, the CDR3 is TGTGCCAGCAGTTACTTCCAGAACTCCTACGAGCAGTACTTC. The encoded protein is CASSYFQNSYEQYF.